This TCR beta chain stems from a study of control samples from healthy donors and cancer patients. The protocol was immunoSEQ multiplex PCR, while the TCRdb copy is restricted to in-frame clones and leaves out a portion. The data contain 150,000 to 200,000 clones, more than 80% of them singletons. The specimen was blood. This TCR derives from a man aged 25 to 40 in good health.

The CDR3 is CASSLQQQETQYF. The CDR3 DNA follows: TGTGCCAGCAGTTTACAACAACAAGAGACCCAGTACTTC. The rearrangement links TRBV28 to TRBJ2-5; D uncertain. Trimming stripped 2 bases from V and 2 bases from J, with 6 bases between. The length of the CDR3 is 13 residues. Germline V gene sequence: CDR1 MDHEN, CDR2 SYDVKM. The variable domain in full, with the rest retrieved from reference TRBV28 and TRBJ2-5, is DVKVTQSSRYLVKRTGEKVFLECVQDMDHENMFWYRQDPGLGLRLIYFSYDVKMKEKGDIPEGYSVSREKKERFSLILESASTNQTSMYLCASSLQQQETQYFGPGTRLLVL.